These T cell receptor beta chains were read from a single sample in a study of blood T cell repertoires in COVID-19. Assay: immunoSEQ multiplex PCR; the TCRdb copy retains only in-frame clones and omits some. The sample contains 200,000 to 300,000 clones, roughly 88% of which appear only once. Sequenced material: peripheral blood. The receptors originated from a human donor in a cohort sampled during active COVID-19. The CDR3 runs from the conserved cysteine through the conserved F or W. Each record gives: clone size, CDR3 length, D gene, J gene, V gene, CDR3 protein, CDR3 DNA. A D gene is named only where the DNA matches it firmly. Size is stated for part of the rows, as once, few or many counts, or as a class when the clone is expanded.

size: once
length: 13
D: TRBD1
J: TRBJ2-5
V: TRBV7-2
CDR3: CASSLQGEETQYF
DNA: TGTGCCAGCAGCTTACAGGGGGAAGAGACCCAGTACTTC

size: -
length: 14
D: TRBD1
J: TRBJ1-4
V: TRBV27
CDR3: CASRGTGGYEKLFF
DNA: TGTGCCAGCAGGGGGACAGGGGGCTATGAAAAACTGTTTTTT

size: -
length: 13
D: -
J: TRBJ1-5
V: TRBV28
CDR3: CASKAGSNQPQHF
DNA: TGTGCCAGCAAGGCGGGTAGCAATCAGCCCCAGCATTTT

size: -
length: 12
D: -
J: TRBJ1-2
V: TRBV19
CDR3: CASSMVQGYYTF
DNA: TGTGCCAGTAGTATGGTTCAGGGTTACTACACCTTC

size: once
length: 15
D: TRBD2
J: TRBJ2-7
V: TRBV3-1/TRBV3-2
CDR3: CASSQPTREAYEQYF
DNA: TGTGCCAGCAGCCAACCCACCCGGGAGGCCTACGAGCAGTACTTC

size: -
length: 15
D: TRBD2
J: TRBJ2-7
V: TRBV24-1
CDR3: CATSDRLAPLSEQYF
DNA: TGTGCCACCAGTGATAGACTAGCGCCCCTTTCCGAGCAGTACTTC

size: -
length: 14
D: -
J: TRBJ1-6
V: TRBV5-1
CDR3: CASSLGQDNSPLHF
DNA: TGCGCCAGCAGCTTGGGACAGGATAATTCACCCCTCCACTTT

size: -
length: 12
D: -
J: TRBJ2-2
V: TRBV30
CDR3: CAWSRGTGELFF
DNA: TGTGCCTGGAGCCGGGGGACCGGGGAGCTGTTTTTT

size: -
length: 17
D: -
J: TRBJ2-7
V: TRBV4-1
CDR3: CASSQMSWGQSSYEQYF
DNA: TGCGCCAGCAGCCAAATGTCCTGGGGGCAGAGCTCCTACGAGCAGTACTTC

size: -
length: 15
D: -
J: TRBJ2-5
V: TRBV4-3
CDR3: CASSQVIGGEETQYF
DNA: TGCGCCAGCAGCCAAGTAATTGGGGGCGAAGAGACCCAGTACTTC

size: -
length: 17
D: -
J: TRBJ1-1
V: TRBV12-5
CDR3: CASGLPIRGNGITEAFF
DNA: TGTGCTAGTGGTTTGCCTATCCGGGGGAATGGGATAACTGAAGCTTTCTTT

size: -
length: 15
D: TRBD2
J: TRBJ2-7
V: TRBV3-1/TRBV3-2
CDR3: CASSRASGGPYEQYF
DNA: TGTGCCAGCAGCCGGGCTAGCGGGGGCCCCTACGAGCAGTACTTC

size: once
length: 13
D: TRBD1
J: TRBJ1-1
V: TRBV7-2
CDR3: CASTLGQGAGAFF
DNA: TGTGCCAGCACCCTGGGACAGGGGGCTGGGGCTTTCTTT

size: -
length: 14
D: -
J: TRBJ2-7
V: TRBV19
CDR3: CASSMVGASDEQYF
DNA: TGTGCCAGTAGTATGGTCGGAGCTTCTGACGAGCAGTACTTC

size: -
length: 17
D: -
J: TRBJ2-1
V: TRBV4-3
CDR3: CASSPQGSGRNNNEQFF
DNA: TGCGCCAGCAGCCCGCAAGGTTCCGGGAGAAACAACAATGAGCAGTTCTTC

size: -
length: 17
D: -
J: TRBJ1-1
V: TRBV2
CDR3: CASSETWAGQGSPEAFF
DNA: TGTGCCAGCAGTGAAACGTGGGCTGGGCAGGGATCCCCTGAAGCTTTCTTT

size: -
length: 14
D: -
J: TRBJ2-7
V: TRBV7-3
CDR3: CASSLRGPVGEQYF
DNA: TGTGCCAGCAGCTTACGCGGTCCCGTAGGCGAGCAGTACTTC

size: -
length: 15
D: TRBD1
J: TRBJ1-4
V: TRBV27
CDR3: CASRRMGTGAEKLFF
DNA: TGTGCCAGCAGGAGAATGGGGACAGGAGCCGAAAAACTGTTTTTT

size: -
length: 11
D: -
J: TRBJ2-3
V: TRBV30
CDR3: CGAGSTDTQYF
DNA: TGTGGGGCGGGGAGCACAGATACGCAGTATTTT

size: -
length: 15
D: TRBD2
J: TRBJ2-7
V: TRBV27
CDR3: CASSSTSGSLREQYF
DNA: TGTGCCAGCAGTTCCACTAGCGGGAGCCTCCGCGAGCAGTACTTC

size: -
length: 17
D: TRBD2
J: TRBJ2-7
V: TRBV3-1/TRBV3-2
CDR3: CASSPRLAGFPSREQYF
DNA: TGTGCCAGCAGCCCCCGACTAGCGGGATTCCCATCCCGGGAGCAGTACTTC

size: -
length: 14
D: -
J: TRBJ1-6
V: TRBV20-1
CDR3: CSASFGQGNSPLHF
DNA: TGCAGTGCTAGTTTTGGGCAGGGAAATTCACCCCTCCACTTT

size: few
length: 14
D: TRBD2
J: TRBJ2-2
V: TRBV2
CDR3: CASIAGGNTGELFF
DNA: TGTGCCAGCATCGCGGGGGGTAACACCGGGGAGCTGTTTTTT

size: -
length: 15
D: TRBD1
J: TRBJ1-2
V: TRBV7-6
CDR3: CASSLGAGGVLGYTF
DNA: TGTGCCAGCAGCTTAGGGGCAGGGGGCGTTTTAGGCTACACCTTC

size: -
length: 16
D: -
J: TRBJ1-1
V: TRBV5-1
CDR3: CASSTDVWRGNTEAFF
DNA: TGCGCCAGCAGCACTGATGTTTGGAGGGGCAACACTGAAGCTTTCTTT

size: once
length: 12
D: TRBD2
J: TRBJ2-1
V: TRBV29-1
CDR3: CSVTSGTGEQFF
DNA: TGCAGCGTGACTAGCGGGACCGGCGAGCAGTTCTTC

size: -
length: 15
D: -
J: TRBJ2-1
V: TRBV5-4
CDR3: CASNPLGSSYNEQFF
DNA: TGTGCCAGCAATCCCCTTGGGAGCTCCTACAATGAGCAGTTCTTC

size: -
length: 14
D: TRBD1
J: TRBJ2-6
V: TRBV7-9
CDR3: CASSGRRGLRVLTF
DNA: TGTGCCAGCAGCGGCCGCAGGGGGCTAAGGGTCCTGACTTTC

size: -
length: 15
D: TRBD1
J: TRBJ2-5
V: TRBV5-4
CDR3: CASSGQDGPGETQYF
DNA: TGTGCCAGCAGCGGACAGGATGGGCCGGGGGAGACCCAGTACTTC